One T cell receptor beta chain is described in this entry. Its specificity is not known. This sample stems from a study of blood T cells in healthy people across ages. Overall study results and limits: Whereas aged donors had fewer naive CD4+ cells, long-lived donors had more of them and higher diversity. Naive T cell percentage and TCR beta diversity correlated strongly.

A sample-barcoded 5' primer and a J-beta primer mix were used in a second PCR of roughly 6 to 11 cycles. Template switching added a 12-random-nucleotide identifier to every cDNA molecule. A minimum of 3 million CDR3-containing paired-end reads was obtained for each sample. A single record per CDR3 protein comes from TCRdb applying MiXCR to the 5' RACE reads. Here the sample spans approximately 800,000 distinct CDR3 sequences, around 50% being singletons. The receptor comes from a man older than 75 in good health. Sequencing used blood.

CDR3: CASSLPGSGMVETQYF. CDR3 DNA: TGTGCCAGCAGCCTCCCGGGTAGCGGGATGGTTGAGACCCAGTACTTC. This rearrangement joins TRBV11-3 to TRBJ2-5; 8 bases match TRBD2. The trim removed 5 bases at V and 5 bases at J, leaving 13 bases unmatched. This CDR3 is 16 amino acids long. Looked up from germline, CDR1 is SGHNT and CDR2 is YENEEA.